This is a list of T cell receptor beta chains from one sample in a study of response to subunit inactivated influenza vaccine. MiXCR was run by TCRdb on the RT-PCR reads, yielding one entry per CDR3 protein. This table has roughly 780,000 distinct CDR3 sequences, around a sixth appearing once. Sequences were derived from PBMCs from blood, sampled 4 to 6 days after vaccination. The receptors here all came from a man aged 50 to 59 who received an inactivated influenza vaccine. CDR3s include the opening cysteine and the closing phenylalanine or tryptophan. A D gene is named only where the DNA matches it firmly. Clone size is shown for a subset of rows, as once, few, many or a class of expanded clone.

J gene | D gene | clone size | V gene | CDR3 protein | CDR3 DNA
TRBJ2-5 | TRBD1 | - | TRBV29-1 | CSVCRGQGAQETQYF | TGCAGCGTTTGCAGAGGACAGGGGGCCCAAGAGACCCAGTACTTC
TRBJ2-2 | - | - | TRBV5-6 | CASSLAVRGNTGELFF | TGTGCCAGCAGCTTGGCCGTCAGGGGCAACACCGGGGAGCTGTTTTTT
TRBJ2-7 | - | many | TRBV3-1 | CASSNREGVAYEQYF | TGTGCCAGCAGCAACAGGGAGGGGGTGGCCTACGAGCAGTACTTC
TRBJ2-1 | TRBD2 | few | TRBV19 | CASSPDSGGANEQFF | TGTGCCAGTAGCCCTGATAGCGGGGGGGCGAATGAGCAGTTCTTC
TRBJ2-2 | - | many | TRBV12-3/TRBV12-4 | CASSLGLGPGELFF | TGTGCCAGCAGTCTCGGATTGGGACCCGGGGAGCTGTTTTTT
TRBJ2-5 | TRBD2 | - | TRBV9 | CASSVGRYSGRAQETQYF | TGTGCCAGCAGCGTAGGACGATATAGCGGGAGGGCCCAAGAGACCCAGTACTTC
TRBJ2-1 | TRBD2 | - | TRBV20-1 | CSAPEAGGPYNEQFF | TGCAGTGCCCCTGAAGCGGGAGGGCCCTACAATGAGCAGTTCTTC
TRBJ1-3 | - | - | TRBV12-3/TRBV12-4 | CASSPPRAEGNTIYF | TGTGCCAGCAGTCCCCCCAGGGCTGAAGGAAACACCATATATTTT
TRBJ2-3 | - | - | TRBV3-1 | CASSQDLWLEGNTQYF | TGTGCCAGCAGCCAAGACTTATGGCTAGAGGGCAATACGCAGTATTTT
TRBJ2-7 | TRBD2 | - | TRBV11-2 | CASSELAGGLYEQYF | TGTGCCAGCAGCGAACTAGCGGGGGGCCTCTACGAGCAGTACTTC
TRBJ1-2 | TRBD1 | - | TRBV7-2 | CASSLVNRGNYGYTF | TGTGCCAGCAGCTTAGTCAACAGGGGGAACTATGGCTACACCTTC
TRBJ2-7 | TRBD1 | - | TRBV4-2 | CASSQRGTGPLEQYF | TGTGCCAGCAGCCAACGAGGGACAGGCCCTCTGGAGCAGTACTTC
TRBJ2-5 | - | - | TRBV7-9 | CASSPPLVGGETQYF | TGTGCCAGCAGCCCTCCTCTCGTGGGAGGAGAGACCCAGTACTTC
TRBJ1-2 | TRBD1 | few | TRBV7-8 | CASSFTGAAYGYTF | TGTGCCAGCAGCTTTACAGGGGCGGCCTATGGCTACACCTTC
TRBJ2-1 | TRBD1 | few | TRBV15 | CATSRVRGDRNEQFF | TGTGCCACCAGCAGAGTGAGGGGGGACAGGAATGAGCAGTTCTTC
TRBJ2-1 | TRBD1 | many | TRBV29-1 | CSGSQGFGSYNEQFF | TGCAGCGGTTCACAGGGGTTCGGCTCCTACAATGAGCAGTTCTTC
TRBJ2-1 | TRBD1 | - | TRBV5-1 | CASSLVQGSSYNEQFF | TGCGCCAGCAGCTTGGTACAGGGGAGCTCCTACAATGAGCAGTTCTTC
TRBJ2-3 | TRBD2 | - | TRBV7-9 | CASSLVPGGGYTDTQYF | TGTGCCAGCAGCTTAGTTCCCGGGGGGGGCTACACAGATACGCAGTATTTT
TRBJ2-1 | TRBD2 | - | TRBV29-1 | CSGGGGSGRAWEQFF | TGCAGCGGCGGAGGCGGTAGCGGGAGGGCTTGGGAGCAGTTCTTC
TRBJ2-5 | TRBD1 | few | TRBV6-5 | CASSSRQGKETQYF | TGTGCCAGCAGTTCTCGACAGGGAAAAGAGACCCAGTACTTC
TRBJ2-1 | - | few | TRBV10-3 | CAISERNSMRSEQFF | TGTGCCATCAGTGAGCGGAACAGCATGAGGAGTGAGCAGTTCTTC
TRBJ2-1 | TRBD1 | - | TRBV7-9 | CASSLAPGQAFNEQFF | TGTGCCAGCAGCTTAGCACCGGGACAGGCCTTCAATGAGCAGTTCTTC
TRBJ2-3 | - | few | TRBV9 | CASSVEREQTDTQYF | TGTGCCAGCAGCGTAGAACGGGAGCAAACAGATACGCAGTATTTT
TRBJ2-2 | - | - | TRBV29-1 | CSVDGPNTGELFF | TGCAGCGTTGACGGTCCGAACACCGGGGAGCTGTTTTTT
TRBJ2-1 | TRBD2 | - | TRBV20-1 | CSANPGLAGYNEQFF | TGCAGTGCTAACCCGGGACTAGCGGGCTACAATGAGCAGTTCTTC
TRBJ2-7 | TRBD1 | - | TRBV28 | CASSQIKGQGSYEQYF | TGTGCCAGCAGCCAGATTAAAGGACAGGGTTCCTACGAGCAGTACTTC
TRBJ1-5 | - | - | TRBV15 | CATSSRARSNQPQHF | TGTGCCACCAGTTCCCGGGCTAGGAGCAATCAGCCCCAGCATTTT
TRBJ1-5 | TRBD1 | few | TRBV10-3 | CAIARDSGIGQPQHF | TGTGCCATCGCGAGGGACAGTGGGATAGGTCAGCCCCAGCATTTT
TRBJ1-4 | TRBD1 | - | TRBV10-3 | CAISERDREKLFF | TGTGCCATCAGTGAGCGGGACAGGGAAAAACTGTTTTTT
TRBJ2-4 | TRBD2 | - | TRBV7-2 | CASRGGGLAKNIQYF | TGTGCCAGCAGAGGCGGGGGTCTAGCCAAAAACATTCAGTACTTC
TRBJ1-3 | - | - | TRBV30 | CAWSVPERWNTIYF | TGTGCCTGGAGTGTTCCAGAGAGGTGGAACACCATATATTTT
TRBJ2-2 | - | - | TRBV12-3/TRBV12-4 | CASSLTPPGELFF | TGTGCCAGCAGTTTAACCCCCCCCGGGGAGCTGTTTTTT
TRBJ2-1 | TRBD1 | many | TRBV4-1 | CASSQDSGTAYNEQFF | TGCGCCAGCAGCCAAGATTCCGGGACAGCGTACAATGAGCAGTTCTTC
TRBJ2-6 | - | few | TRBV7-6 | CASSPFLRVGSRANVLTF | TGTGCCAGCAGCCCCTTCCTGCGAGTTGGCTCTCGGGCCAACGTCCTGACTTTC
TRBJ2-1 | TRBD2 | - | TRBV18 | CASSPSGLAGGPSYNEQFF | TGTGCCAGCTCACCCTCGGGACTAGCGGGGGGGCCGTCCTACAATGAGCAGTTCTTC
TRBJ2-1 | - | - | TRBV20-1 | CSASPTVEQFF | TGCAGTGCTAGCCCGACAGTTGAGCAGTTCTTC
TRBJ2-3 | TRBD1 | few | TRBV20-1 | CSAQTGAWAADTQYF | TGCAGTGCGCAAACAGGGGCCTGGGCCGCAGATACGCAGTATTTT
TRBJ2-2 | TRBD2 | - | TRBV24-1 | CATSDHGLAAGELFF | TGTGCCACCAGTGACCATGGACTAGCTGCCGGGGAGCTGTTTTTT
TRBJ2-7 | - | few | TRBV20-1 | CSVLDHSHEQYF | TGCAGTGTTTTGGACCACAGCCACGAGCAGTACTTC
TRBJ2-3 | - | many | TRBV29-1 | CSVWFRDTQYF | TGCAGCGTTTGGTTTCGAGATACGCAGTATTTT
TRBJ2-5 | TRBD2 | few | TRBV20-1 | CSARASGGRETQYF | TGCAGTGCTAGGGCTAGCGGGGGGCGGGAGACCCAGTACTTC
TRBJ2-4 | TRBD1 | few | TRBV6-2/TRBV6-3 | CASKGDRGLAKNIQYF | TGTGCCAGCAAAGGGGACAGGGGGTTAGCCAAAAACATTCAGTACTTC
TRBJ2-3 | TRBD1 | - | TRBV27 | CASSPTPDRVGTDTQYF | TGTGCCAGCAGTCCCACCCCGGACAGGGTGGGAACAGATACGCAGTATTTT
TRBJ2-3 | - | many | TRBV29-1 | CSVQTGTTDTQYF | TGCAGCGTGCAGACAGGTACAACAGATACGCAGTATTTT
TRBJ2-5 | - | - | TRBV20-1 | CSAKTVPPETQYF | TGCAGTGCTAAAACAGTTCCCCCAGAGACCCAGTACTTC
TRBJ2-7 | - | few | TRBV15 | CATSRDLAALEQYF | TGTGCCACCAGCAGAGATCTGGCGGCCCTCGAGCAGTACTTC
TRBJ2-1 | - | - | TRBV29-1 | CNVEGVQGKGIYSYNEQFF | TGCAACGTTGAAGGTGTCCAGGGGAAGGGGATCTACTCCTACAATGAGCAGTTCTTC
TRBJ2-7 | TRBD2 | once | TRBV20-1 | CSALIAGVPRYEQYF | TGCAGTGCGCTGATAGCGGGAGTTCCACGCTACGAGCAGTACTTC
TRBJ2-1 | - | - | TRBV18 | CASSRVTGLATYNEQFF | TGTGCCAGCTCACGTGTAACGGGGTTGGCCACCTACAATGAGCAGTTCTTC
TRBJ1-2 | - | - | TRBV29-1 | CSVEDLGRVDGYTF | TGCAGCGTTGAAGATCTAGGCAGGGTGGATGGCTACACCTTC
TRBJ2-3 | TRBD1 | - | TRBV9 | CASSVGRQGFQTDTQYF | TGTGCCAGCAGCGTAGGACGACAGGGGTTCCAGACAGATACGCAGTATTTT
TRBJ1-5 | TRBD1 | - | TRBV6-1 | CASREAGQNNQPQHF | TGTGCCAGCAGAGAGGCGGGACAGAACAATCAGCCCCAGCATTTT
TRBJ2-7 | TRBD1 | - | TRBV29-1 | CSVPGTGRYEQYF | TGCAGCGTTCCCGGGACAGGGCGCTACGAGCAGTACTTC